This T cell receptor (beta chain) was recovered during a study of human thymus T cells. Whole-study findings and limits: Blood and thymic repertoires both appeared biased in V and J gene usage.

Turning to this clone: Antigen specificity is unknown.

During surgery, about 0.5-1 mL peripheral blood was drawn from four of eight donors. Blood DNA came from all available leukocytes, not a fixed cell number. The data were produced by immunoSEQ multiplex PCR, yet TCRdb's version contains in-frame clones alone and is incomplete. The sample records 40,000 to 45,000 clones, 94% being singletons. The clonotype was recovered from a boy in the first two years of life with a congenital heart defect but otherwise immunologically healthy. The sequencing input was blood.

The CDR3 coding sequence is TGCGCCAGCAGCCAAGATCGGGGGGGGCTAGAGTTCTTC. The encoded protein is CASSQDRGGLEFF. This chain uses TRBV4-3 with TRBJ2-1; 8 nucleotides line up with TRBD2. Germline V gene lookup returns CDR1 LGHNA and CDR2 YSLEER. V shed 0 bases, J shed 14 bases, and the junction held 6 bases outside the gene matches. This CDR3 comprises 13 residues.